This entry lists 15 T cell receptor beta chains sequenced from one sample in a study of radiotherapy plus CTLA-4 blockade in lung cancer. Profiling relied on immunoSEQ multiplex PCR, and the TCRdb table lists in-frame clones only, not all of them. The data hold about 77,000 clones, with roughly four fifths observed a single time. This sample comprised peripheral blood, obtained from a patient treated with radiotherapy plus ipilimumab. Receptors were obtained from a human donor with non-small cell lung cancer whose response to radiotherapy plus ipilimumab could not be evaluated.

The V call is TRBV5-6, the J call TRBJ2-1; TRBD2 matches 7 bases. The CDR3 sequence is 13 residues long. J lost 5 bases, V lost 4 bases, and 3 bases had no gene match. Germline CDR1 reads SGHDT; CDR2 reads YYEEEE. The CDR3 DNA sequence: TGTGCCAGCAGCATGGGGGGGGACAATGAGCAGTTCTTC. It encodes CASSMGGDNEQFF.

The chain uses TRBV7-2 and TRBJ2-7, with 11 bases aligning to TRBD2. The V gene's germline CDR1 is SGHTA and CDR2 FQGNSA. The CDR3 contains 15 residues. The V and J ends lost 5 bases and 4 bases, in that order; junction bases with no gene match: 7. The CDR3 loop is CASSVVGLAAYEQYF. In nucleotides, the CDR3 is TGTGCCAGCAGCGTAGTGGGACTAGCGGCATACGAGCAGTACTTC.

The genes are TRBV28 and TRBJ2-7; tentatively, D is TRBD1 (5 bases). Between the trimmed V and J ends, which lost 1 base and 3 bases, there was a span of 7 bases. Germline-derived CDR1 and CDR2 are MDHEN and SYDVKM. The CDR3 length is 13 residues. CDR3 nucleotides: TGTGCCAGCAGTTTATTACAGGACTACGAGCAGTACTTC. Its translation: CASSLLQDYEQYF.

The rearrangement joins TRBV11-2 to TRBJ2-7; 12 nucleotides line up with TRBD2. The CDR3 length is 15 residues. J lost 7 bases, V lost 4 bases, and 8 bases had no gene match. The germline CDR1 and CDR2 sequences are SGHAT and FQNNGV. CDR3 amino acids: CASSSWTSGIGEQYF. CDR3 nucleotide sequence: TGTGCCAGCAGCTCCTGGACTAGCGGGATAGGGGAGCAGTACTTC.

The chain employs TRBV19 and TRBJ2-2; 9 nucleotides match TRBD1. The germline gives CDR1 LNHDA, CDR2 SQIVND (reference sequence). The CDR3 is 17 residues long. Trimming took 5 bases from V and 3 from J; bases not matched to a gene: 10. CDR3 residues: CASSASGTGYDTGELFF. The CDR3 nucleotides are TGTGCCAGTAGTGCCTCCGGGACAGGGTATGACACCGGGGAGCTGTTTTTT.

This clone has more than one count but fewer than ten. The CDR3 here is CASRTGGHANEKLFF. CDR3 nucleotide sequence: TGTGCCAGCCGAACAGGGGGCCATGCTAATGAAAAACTGTTTTTT. The rearrangement uses TRBV28 and TRBJ1-4, with 9 bases matching TRBD1. Germline V CDR1 and CDR2: MDHEN, SYDVKM. The CDR3 runs 15 residues. V dropped 8 bases and J dropped 3; count of bases not matched to a gene: 7.

The CDR3 sequence is CATSRGRQGHNEQFF. The CDR3 DNA sequence: TGTGCCACCAGCAGAGGTCGACAGGGCCACAATGAGCAGTTCTTC. The chain joins TRBV15 to TRBJ2-1; TRBD1 matches at 7 bases. Germline trimming cut 1 base from V and 5 bases from J; bases unmatched to any gene: 5. This CDR3 has 15 residues. Germline CDR1 reads LNHNV; CDR2 reads YYDKDF (reference sequence).

The V call is TRBV27, the J call TRBJ1-2; tentative D call: TRBD1 (6 bases). The V end was cut by 3 bases, the J end by 5 bases, with 10 bases between. The CDR3 runs to 13 residues. The V gene's germline CDR1 is MNHEY and CDR2 SMNVEV (reference sequence). In DNA form, the CDR3 reads TGTGCCAGCAGTTTGGGGGGGCCATATGGCTACACCTTC. This codes for CASSLGGPYGYTF.

This clone was counted a single time. The gene calls are TRBV6-5 and TRBJ1-5; D might be TRBD1 (5 bases). V was pared by 5 bases and J by 11 bases, with 19 bases between. The CDR3 totals 14 residues. CDR1 and CDR2 (germline): MNHEY, SVGAGI. CDR3 amino acids: CASSVLQEGRAQHF. The CDR3 coding sequence is TGTGCCAGCAGTGTCCTACAGGAGGGCAGGGCCCAGCATTTT.

The chain is built from TRBV7-7 and TRBJ2-2, with a weak D call TRBD2 (7 bases). The germline CDR1 and CDR2 sequences are SSHAT and FNYEAQ (reference sequence). CDR3 length: 16 residues. V shed 5 bases and J shed 8 bases, with 21 bases lying between them. The CDR3 reads CASSLQGGAEPGELFF. The CDR3 bases are TGTGCCAGCAGCCTCCAAGGGGGGGCAGAACCAGGGGAGCTGTTTTTT. The full variable domain, with the rest looked up from reference TRBV7-7 and TRBJ2-2, is GAGVSQSPRYKVTKRGQDVTLRCDPISSHATLYWYQQALGQGPEFLTYFNYEAQPDKSGLPSDRFSAERPEGSISTLTIQRTEQRDSAMYRCASSLQGGAEPGELFFGEGSRLTVL.

V usage is TRBV28 and J usage is TRBJ2-1; tentatively, D is TRBD1 (6 bases). The germline CDR1 and CDR2 sequences are MDHEN and SYDVKM. The CDR3 has 14 amino acids. V gave up 7 bases and J gave up 1 base, with 11 bases separating them. The CDR3 nucleotides read TGTGCCAGCACCCCTCAGGGGTCCTACAATGAGCAGTTCTTC. Its translation is CASTPQGSYNEQFF.

A few counts support this clone. The V and J genes are TRBV7-3 and TRBJ2-3; TRBD2 agrees at 12 bases. This CDR3 is built from 16 residues. Germline values: CDR1 SGHTA, CDR2 FQGTGA. V was pared by 1 base and J by 4 bases, with 3 bases of the junction left unmatched. The CDR3 sequence: CASSLKLAGGADTQYF. The CDR3 bases are TGTGCCAGCAGCTTAAAACTAGCGGGGGGCGCAGATACGCAGTATTTT.

The chain has TRBV18 and TRBJ2-1; possible D gene TRBD1, 6 bases. CDR3 size: 15 residues. Trimming removed 6 bases from V and 3 bases from J, with 15 bases in between. Germline CDR1 KGHSH, CDR2 LQKENI. Here the CDR3 reads CASSTGTGYYNEQFF. CDR3 DNA: TGTGCCAGCTCCACCGGAACAGGGTACTACAATGAGCAGTTCTTC.

The V gene is TRBV4-1, the J gene TRBJ2-3; no clear D gene. The germline gives CDR1 MGHRA, CDR2 YSYEKL. V was pared by 0 bases and J by 4 bases, with 11 bases between. This CDR3 has 15 residues. This CDR3 reads CASSQEPGWADTQYF. CDR3 nucleotides: TGCGCCAGCAGCCAAGAACCGGGTTGGGCAGATACGCAGTATTTT.

The chain joins TRBV13 to TRBJ2-7, with D tentatively TRBD1 (6 bases). The ends were cut back, 0 bases at V and 1 base at J, with 10 bases in the middle. Germline V gene data show CDR1 as PRHDT and CDR2 as FYEKMQ (reference sequence). The CDR3 covers 15 residues. The CDR3 here is CASSLGTGTSYEQYF. CDR3 coding DNA: TGTGCCAGCAGCTTAGGGACAGGAACTTCCTACGAGCAGTACTTC.